The 3 T cell receptor beta chains below were found in one sample sequenced in a study of cytomegalovirus exposure and HLA in healthy donors. Researchers ran the PCR with 60 Vbeta and 13 Jbeta primers. TCRdb's copy holds only in-frame clones and misses some; the assay was immunoSEQ multiplex PCR. The sample holds roughly 140,000 clones, over 65% seen once. Material: PBMCs. Receptors originate from a man aged 40-49 years in good health and CMV-seropositive.

The V and J genes are TRBV6-1 and TRBJ1-2; 9 bases align to TRBD1. Germline CDR1 reads MNHNS; CDR2 reads SASEGT. The CDR3 length is 13 residues. With 6 bases clipped from V and 8 bases from J, the junction kept 7 bases outside the gene matches. The CDR3 loop reads CASRAGQGGGYTF. The CDR3 coding sequence is TGTGCCAGCAGAGCGGGACAGGGAGGCGGCTACACCTTC.

The chain employs TRBV6-6 and TRBJ1-1; the D gene is possibly TRBD1 (6 bases). V lost 5 bases to trimming and J lost 5 bases, with 15 bases between them. The CDR3 length is 14 residues. CDR1 is MNHNY, CDR2 SVGAGI, per germline (reference sequence). CDR3: CASSKEWDKTEAFF. CDR3 nucleotide sequence: TGTGCCAGCAGTAAAGAATGGGACAAAACTGAAGCTTTCTTT.

J is TRBJ2-7 and V is TRBV7-9, with D perhaps matching TRBD1 (7 bases). V was clipped by 0 bases and J by 4 bases, with 10 bases between them. This CDR3 comprises 14 residues. Germline CDR1 and CDR2: SEHNR and FQNEAQ (reference sequence). This chain's CDR3 is CASSLAEGAYEQYF. CDR3 in DNA: TGTGCCAGCAGCTTAGCGGAGGGGGCGTACGAGCAGTACTTC.